This T cell receptor beta chain was identified in a study of blood T cells in healthy people across ages. Study-wide points: With naive T cell percentage, TCR beta diversity showed a strong correlation.

Caucasian individuals from Russia who were healthy and aged roughly 6 to 100 acted as donors. Per sample, extraction of total RNA gave at least 6 micrograms in every case. The authors ran a second PCR of about 7 to 11 cycles using a sample-barcoded 5' primer and a J-beta primer mix. TCRdb recomputed calls from the 5' RACE reads with MiXCR, one row per CDR3 protein. The repertoire holds more than 1.4 million distinct CDR3 sequences, about 43% seen once, with approximately 7.9% in the top ten. Concerning this clonotype itself: The antigen is not known.

Trimming cost V 5 bases and J 4 bases, with 21 bases left between them. CDR3 length: 16 residues. CDR1 and CDR2 (germline): SGHAT, FQNNGV. The specimen sequenced was blood. This chain links TRBV11-2 with TRBJ2-7, with D possibly matching TRBD2 (7 bases). This receptor was identified in a woman aged 18-35 years in good health. CDR3 sequence (DNA): TGTGCCAGCAGCGCCCGGGACACCGGGGGGAGGTACGAGCAGTACTTC. Its translation: CASSARDTGGRYEQYF.